This paragraph reports one T cell receptor beta chain. In the authors' workflow: The authors estimated nucleated cell counts from reference gene primer amplification. This table comes from immunoSEQ multiplex PCR, and its TCRdb copy is limited to in-frame clones, with some not included. That table gives V, J and clone size, and the DNA gave D and trimming. The sample records 210,000 or so clones, 75% to 90% being singletons. CDR3 length: 14 residues. This entry comes from a study of blood T cell repertoires in COVID-19. Study summary: Samples of COVID-19 (acute and convalescent) were obtained from the United States, Italy and Spain. PBMCs, B-cell-depleted T cells, or T cells were the source of the cDNA or gDNA that made up the material.

The sample taken for sequencing was peripheral blood. The chain links TRBV12-2 to TRBJ2-7; the listed D gene, TRBD1, was not tested against the DNA. TRBV12-2 is annotated as a pseudogene. This receptor was identified in a human donor in a cohort sampled during active COVID-19. CDR3 DNA: TGTGCAAGTCGCTTTGGGGGACACCAATACGAGCAGTACTTC. It translates to CASRFGGHQYEQYF.